This record covers a single T cell receptor beta chain. CD4+ naive, central memory, regulatory and stem cell-like memory cells were sorted via CD45RO/CCR7/CD25/CD127/CD95/CD27. Investigators reverse transcribed all isolated RNA, so they sequenced expressed TCRB transcripts. Samples of naive, central memory and regulatory T cells yielded a mean of approximately 3.9 million reads. Generated by immunoSEQ multiplex PCR, the TCRdb table keeps only in-frame clones and is missing some. The sample has 620,000 or so clones, 15% to 17% seen once. These data come from a study of beta chain features in type 1 diabetes. Across the whole study: Healthy donors resembled patients in age, gender and cell yields.

CDR3 size: 17 residues. Trimming cost V 3 bases and J 7 bases; bases outside gene matches: 13. Germline loops: CDR1 LNHDA, CDR2 SQIVND (reference sequence). Material: naive CD4+ T cells from blood. This sequence joins TRBV19 and TRBJ1-4; the match to TRBD1 covers 8 bases. The receptor comes from a man between 18 and 35 years old in good health. The CDR3 coding sequence is TGTGCCAGTAGTATCCGGGACAACCAGGGGGCGTTTGAAAAACTGTTTTTT. Protein product: CASSIRDNQGAFEKLFF.